This T cell receptor (beta chain) was observed in a study of blood T cell repertoires in COVID-19. Whole-study context: Material from acute and convalescent COVID-19 was sourced from the United States, Italy and Spain. T cells, B-cell-depleted T cells, or PBMCs supplied cDNA or gDNA.

Original processing methods: How many nucleated cells were present was estimated from reference gene primer amplification. Clones were read by immunoSEQ multiplex PCR, and TCRdb kept only the in-frame ones, dropping some. V and J calls and clone size come straight from that table; D and trimming were deduced from the DNA. Seen here are about 200,000 clones, approximately 90% observed once, and the top ten hold 20% to 25%. The germline V gene has CDR1 MDHEN and CDR2 SYDVKM. There are 12 residues in the CDR3. Trimming cost V 7 bases and J 4 bases; bases outside gene matches: 3. The sample taken for sequencing was peripheral blood. The chain recombines TRBV28 with TRBJ2-5; 7 bases align to TRBD1. This TCR was recovered from a man aged 55-75 years with active or convalescent COVID-19. For the CDR3, the DNA is TGTGCCAGCAAGACAGGGTCAGAGACCCAGTACTTC. The encoded protein is CASKTGSETQYF.